This T cell receptor (beta chain) was documented in a study of graft-versus-host responses after intestinal transplantation. Study summary: Recipients had transplants, and these were multivisceral, liver-intestinal, or isolated intestinal. Recipients uniformly received anti-thymocyte globulin induction, followed by tacrolimus and steroids for around 3 years. Study-level results: Recipient marrow held GvH clones, some first seen in ileum or blood.

Libraries were prepared by immunoSEQ multiplex PCR; TCRdb keeps only in-frame clonotypes and omits some of them. The data contain about 27,000 clones, 82% of them singletons. V lost 4 bases, J lost 1 base, and 6 bases stayed unmatched. CDR1 is SGHDN, CDR2 FVKESK, per germline. This CDR3 has 17 amino acids. On this clone: The antigen remains undetermined.

The receptor was derived from a human donor who received an intestinal transplant. The chain carries TRBV14 and TRBJ2-1, with 11 bases lining up with TRBD2. This sample comprised unstimulated CD4+ T cells sorted from spleen or lymph node cells, obtained before intestinal transplant. The CDR3 spells CASSPSGLAASYNEQFF. CDR3 coding DNA: TGTGCCAGCAGCCCCTCGGGACTAGCGGCTTCCTACAATGAGCAGTTCTTC.